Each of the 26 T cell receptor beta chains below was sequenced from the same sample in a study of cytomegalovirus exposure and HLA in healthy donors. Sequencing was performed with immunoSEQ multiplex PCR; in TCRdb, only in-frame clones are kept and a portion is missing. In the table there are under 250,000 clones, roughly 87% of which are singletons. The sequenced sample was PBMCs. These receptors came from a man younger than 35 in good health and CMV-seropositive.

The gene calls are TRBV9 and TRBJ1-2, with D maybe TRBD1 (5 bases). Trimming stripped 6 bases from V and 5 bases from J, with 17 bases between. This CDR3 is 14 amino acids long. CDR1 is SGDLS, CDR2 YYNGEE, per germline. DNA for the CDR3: TGTGCCAGCACCCTAGGGGTATTCGGGTATGGCTACACCTTC. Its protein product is CASTLGVFGYGYTF.

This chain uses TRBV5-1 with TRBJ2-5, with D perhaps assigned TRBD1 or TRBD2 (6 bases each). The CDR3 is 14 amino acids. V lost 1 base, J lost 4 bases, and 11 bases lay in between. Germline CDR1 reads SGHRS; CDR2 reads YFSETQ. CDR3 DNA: TGCGCCAGCAGCTTGTCGGGGGCGGGAGAGACCCAGTACTTC. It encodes CASSLSGAGETQYF.

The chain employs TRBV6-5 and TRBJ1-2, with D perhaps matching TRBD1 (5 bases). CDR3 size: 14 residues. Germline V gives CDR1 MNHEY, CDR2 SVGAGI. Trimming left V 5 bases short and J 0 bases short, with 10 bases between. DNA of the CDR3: TGTGCCAGCAGTCTCCAGGGACCTAACTATGGCTACACCTTC. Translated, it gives CASSLQGPNYGYTF.

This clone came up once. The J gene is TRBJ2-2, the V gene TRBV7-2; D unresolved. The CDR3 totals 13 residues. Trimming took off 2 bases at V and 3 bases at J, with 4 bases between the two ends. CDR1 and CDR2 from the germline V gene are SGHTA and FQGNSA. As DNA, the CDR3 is TGTGCCAGCAGCTTACTAGACACCGGGGAGCTGTTTTTT. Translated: CASSLLDTGELFF. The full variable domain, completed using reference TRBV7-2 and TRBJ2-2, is GAGVSQSPSNKVTEKGKDVELRCDPISGHTALYWYRQSLGQGLEFLIYFQGNSAPDKSGLPSDRFSAERTGGSVSTLTIQRTQQEDSAVYLCASSLLDTGELFFGEGSRLTVL.

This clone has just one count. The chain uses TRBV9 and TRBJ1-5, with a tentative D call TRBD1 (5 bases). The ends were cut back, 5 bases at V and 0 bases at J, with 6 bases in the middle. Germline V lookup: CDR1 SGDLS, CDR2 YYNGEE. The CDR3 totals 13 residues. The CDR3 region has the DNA TGTGCCAGCAGTGGGGGTAGCAATCAGCCCCAGCATTTT. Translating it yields CASSGGSNQPQHF.

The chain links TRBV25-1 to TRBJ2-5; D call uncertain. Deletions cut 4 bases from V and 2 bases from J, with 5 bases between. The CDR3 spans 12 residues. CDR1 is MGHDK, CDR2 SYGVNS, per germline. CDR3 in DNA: TGTGCCAGCAGTGTGGTTCAAGAGACCCAGTACTTC. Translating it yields CASSVVQETQYF.

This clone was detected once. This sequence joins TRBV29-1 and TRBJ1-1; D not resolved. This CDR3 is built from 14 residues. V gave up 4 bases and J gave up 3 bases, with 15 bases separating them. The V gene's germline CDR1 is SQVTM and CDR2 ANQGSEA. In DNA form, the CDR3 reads TGCAGCGTTGGGGGATACCCCAAGGACACTGAAGCTTTCTTT. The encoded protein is CSVGGYPKDTEAFF.

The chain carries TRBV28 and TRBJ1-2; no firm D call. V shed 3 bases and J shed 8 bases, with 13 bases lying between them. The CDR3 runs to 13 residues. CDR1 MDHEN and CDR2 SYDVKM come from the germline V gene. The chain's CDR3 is CASSLNRKQGYTF. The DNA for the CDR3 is TGTGCCAGCAGTTTGAACAGAAAGCAGGGCTACACCTTC.

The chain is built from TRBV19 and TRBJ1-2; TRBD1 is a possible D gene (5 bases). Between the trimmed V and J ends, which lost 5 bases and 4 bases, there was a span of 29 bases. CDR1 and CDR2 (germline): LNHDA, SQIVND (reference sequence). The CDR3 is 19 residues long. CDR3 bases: TGTGCCAGTAGTGCTAAGACTCCGGGACGGACCCAGCGTGGCTATGGCTACACCTTC. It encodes CASSAKTPGRTQRGYGYTF.

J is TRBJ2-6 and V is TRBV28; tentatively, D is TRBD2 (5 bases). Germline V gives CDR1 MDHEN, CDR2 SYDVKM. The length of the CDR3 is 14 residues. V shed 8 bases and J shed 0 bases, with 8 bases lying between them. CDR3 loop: CASLAYSGANVLTF. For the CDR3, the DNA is TGTGCCAGCCTAGCCTACTCTGGGGCCAACGTCCTGACTTTC.

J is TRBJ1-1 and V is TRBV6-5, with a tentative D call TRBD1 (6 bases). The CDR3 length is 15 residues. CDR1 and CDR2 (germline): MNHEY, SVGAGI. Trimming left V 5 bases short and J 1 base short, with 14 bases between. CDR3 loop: CASSNSIRGNTEAFF. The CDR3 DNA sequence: TGTGCCAGCAGTAACAGTATCAGGGGGAACACTGAAGCTTTCTTT.

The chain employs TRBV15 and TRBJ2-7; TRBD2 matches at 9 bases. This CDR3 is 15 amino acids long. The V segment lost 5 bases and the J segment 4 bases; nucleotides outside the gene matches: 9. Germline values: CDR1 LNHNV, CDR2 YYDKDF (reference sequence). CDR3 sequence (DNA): TGTGCCACCAGCGAGGGACTAGCTGGACCGTACGAGCAGTACTTC. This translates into CATSEGLAGPYEQYF.

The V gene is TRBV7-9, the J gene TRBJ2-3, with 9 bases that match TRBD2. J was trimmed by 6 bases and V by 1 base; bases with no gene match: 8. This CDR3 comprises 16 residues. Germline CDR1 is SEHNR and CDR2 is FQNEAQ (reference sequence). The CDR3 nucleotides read TGTGCCAGCAGCTTAGGACTAGCGGTCGATTTGGATACGCAGTATTTT. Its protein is CASSLGLAVDLDTQYF.

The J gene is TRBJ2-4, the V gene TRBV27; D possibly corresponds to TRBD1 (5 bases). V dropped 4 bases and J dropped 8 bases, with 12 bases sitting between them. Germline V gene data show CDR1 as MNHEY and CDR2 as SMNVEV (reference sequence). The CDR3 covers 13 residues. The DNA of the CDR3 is TGTGCCAGCAGTTCTTTCAGGGCGGACATTCAGTACTTC. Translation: CASSSFRADIQYF.

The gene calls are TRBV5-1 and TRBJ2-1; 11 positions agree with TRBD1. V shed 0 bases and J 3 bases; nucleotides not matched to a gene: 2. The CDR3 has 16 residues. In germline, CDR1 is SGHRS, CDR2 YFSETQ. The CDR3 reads CASSLDGTGGYNEQFF. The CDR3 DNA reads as TGCGCCAGCAGCTTGGACGGGACAGGGGGCTACAATGAGCAGTTCTTC.

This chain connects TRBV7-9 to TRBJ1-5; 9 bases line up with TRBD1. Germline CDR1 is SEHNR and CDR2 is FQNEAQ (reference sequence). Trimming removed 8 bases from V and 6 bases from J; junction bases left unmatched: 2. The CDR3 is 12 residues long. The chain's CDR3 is CASGTGSQPQHF. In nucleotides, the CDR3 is TGTGCCAGCGGGACAGGGAGTCAGCCCCAGCATTTT.

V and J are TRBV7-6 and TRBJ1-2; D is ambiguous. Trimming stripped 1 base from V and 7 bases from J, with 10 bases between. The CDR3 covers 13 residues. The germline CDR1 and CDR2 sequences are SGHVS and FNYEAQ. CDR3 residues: CASSLELGSGYTF. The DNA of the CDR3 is TGTGCCAGCAGCTTAGAGCTGGGATCTGGCTACACCTTC.

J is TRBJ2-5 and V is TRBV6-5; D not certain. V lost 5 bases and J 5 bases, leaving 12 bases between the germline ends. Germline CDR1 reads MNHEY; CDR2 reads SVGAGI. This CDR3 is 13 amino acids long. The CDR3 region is CASSPPGEETQYF. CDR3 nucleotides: TGTGCCAGCAGTCCCCCCGGAGAGGAGACCCAGTACTTC.

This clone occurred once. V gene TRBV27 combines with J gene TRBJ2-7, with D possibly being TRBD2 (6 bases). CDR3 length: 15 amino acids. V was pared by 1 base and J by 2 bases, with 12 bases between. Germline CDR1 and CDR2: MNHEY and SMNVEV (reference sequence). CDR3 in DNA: TGTGCCAGCAGTTTATTAGCGGATGCCACCTACGAGCAGTACTTC. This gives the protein CASSLLADATYEQYF.

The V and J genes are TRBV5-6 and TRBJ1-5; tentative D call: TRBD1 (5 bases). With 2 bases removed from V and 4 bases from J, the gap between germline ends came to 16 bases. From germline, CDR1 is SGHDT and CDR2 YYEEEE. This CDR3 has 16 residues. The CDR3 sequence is CASSLRPREKNQPQHF. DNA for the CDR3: TGTGCCAGCAGCTTACGCCCCAGGGAGAAAAATCAGCCCCAGCATTTT.

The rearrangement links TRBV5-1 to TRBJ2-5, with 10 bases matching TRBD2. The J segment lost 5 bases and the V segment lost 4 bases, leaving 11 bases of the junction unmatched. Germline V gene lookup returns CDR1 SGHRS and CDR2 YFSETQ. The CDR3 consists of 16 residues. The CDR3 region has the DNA TGCGCCAGCAGCCTAGCGGGAGTTTACATACCGGAGACCCAGTACTTC. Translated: CASSLAGVYIPETQYF.

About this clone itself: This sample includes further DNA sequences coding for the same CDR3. The CDR3 nucleotides are TGTGCCAGCTCGCCGACAGGGCCCTACGAGCAGTACTTC. Its protein is CASSPTGPYEQYF. J is TRBJ2-7 and V is TRBV18, with 7 bases lining up with TRBD1. CDR1 is KGHSH, CDR2 LQKENI, per germline. This CDR3 is built from 13 residues. V lost 6 bases and J lost 2; bases outside the gene matches: 4.

CDR3: CASSLFPGGSEQFF. CDR3 DNA: TGTGCCAGCAGTTTATTCCCGGGAGGATCTGAGCAGTTCTTC. The chain employs TRBV27 and TRBJ2-1; 7 bases fit TRBD2. The CDR3 loop spans 14 amino acids. V lost 1 base, J lost 9 bases, and 6 bases stayed unmatched. CDR1 is MNHEY, CDR2 SMNVEV, per germline (reference sequence).

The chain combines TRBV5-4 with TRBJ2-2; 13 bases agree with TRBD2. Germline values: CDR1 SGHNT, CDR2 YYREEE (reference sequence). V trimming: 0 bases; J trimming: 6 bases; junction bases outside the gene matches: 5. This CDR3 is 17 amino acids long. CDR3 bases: TGTGCCAGCAGCTTGGTACTAGCGGGAGGGCTGGCCGGGGAGCTGTTTTTT. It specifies CASSLVLAGGLAGELFF.

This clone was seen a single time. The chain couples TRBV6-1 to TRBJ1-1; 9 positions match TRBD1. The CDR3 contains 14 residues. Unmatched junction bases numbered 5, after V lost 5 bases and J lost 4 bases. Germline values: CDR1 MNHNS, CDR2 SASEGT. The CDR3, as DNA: TGTGCCAGCAGTACCTACAGGGGGCTCACTGAAGCTTTCTTT. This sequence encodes CASSTYRGLTEAFF.

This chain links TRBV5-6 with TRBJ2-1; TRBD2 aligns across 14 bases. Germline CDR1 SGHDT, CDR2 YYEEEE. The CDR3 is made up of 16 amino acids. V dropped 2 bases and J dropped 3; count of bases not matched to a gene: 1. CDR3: CASSFGLAGGYNEQFF. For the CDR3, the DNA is TGTGCCAGCAGCTTTGGACTAGCGGGAGGCTACAATGAGCAGTTCTTC. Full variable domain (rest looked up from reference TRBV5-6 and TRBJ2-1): DAGVTQSPTHLIKTRGQQVTLRCSPKSGHDTVSWYQQALGQGPQFIFQYYEEEERQRGNFPDRFSGHQFPNYSSELNVNALLLGDSALYLCASSFGLAGGYNEQFFGPGTRLTVL.